The rows below give T cell receptor beta chains drawn from one sample of a study of molecular identifiers for immune sequencing clone quantification. TCRdb independently ran MiXCR on the PCR reads; one entry per CDR3 protein. The sample yields over 50,000 distinct CDR3 sequences, roughly 36% seen once. Specimen: naive CD8+ T cells from blood, with Jurkat cell RNA spiked in. The receptor source for this set is a human donor in good health. Some libraries in this study had Jurkat cell RNA spiked in. Both conserved end residues are part of each CDR3. A D gene is named only where the DNA matches it firmly. Size is omitted from some rows. Given values are once, few, many or a class for expanded clones.

CDR3,DNA,J,V,D,size
CASSDRDRDTGELFF,TGTGCCAGCAGCGACCGGGACAGGGACACCGGGGAGCTGTTTTTT,TRBJ2-2,TRBV7-9,TRBD1,.
CASSFAGGDYEQYF,TGTGCCAGCAGCTTCGCGGGAGGGGACTACGAGCAGTACTTC,TRBJ2-7,TRBV5-5,TRBD2,few
CASSQDEANTGELFF,TGCGCCAGCAGCCAAGATGAAGCGAACACCGGGGAGCTGTTTTTT,TRBJ2-2,TRBV4-3,.,few
CASSIGPGGTQYF,TGTGCCAGTAGTATAGGGCCCGGTGGGACCCAGTACTTC,TRBJ2-5,TRBV19,.,few
CASSPADRGGGETQYF,TGTGCCAGCAGTCCTGCCGACAGGGGGGGGGGAGAGACCCAGTACTTC,TRBJ2-5,TRBV28,TRBD1,many
CASGQATGGAGPTEAIF,TGTGCCAGCGGCCAAGCCACAGGGGGCGCCGGACCCACTGAAGCTATCTTT,TRBJ1-1,TRBV4-2,TRBD1,.
CASGQGRTEAFF,TGTGCCAGCGGACAGGGAAGGACTGAAGCTTTCTTT,TRBJ1-1,TRBV12-3/TRBV12-4,TRBD1,few
CASSLWTQGEQFF,TGTGCCAGCAGTTTATGGACTCAGGGTGAGCAGTTCTTC,TRBJ2-1,TRBV28,.,.
CASSFLPGAARTDTQYF,TGTGCCAGCAGTTTTCTACCGGGAGCGGCGAGGACAGATACGCAGTATTTT,TRBJ2-3,TRBV12-3/TRBV12-4,.,few
CASISDMGTQYF,TGTGCCAGCATCTCCGACATGGGGACCCAGTACTTC,TRBJ2-5,TRBV7-8,.,.
CASSVGVTHPYNEQFF,TGTGCCAGCAGTGTAGGCGTTACCCATCCTTACAATGAGCAGTTCTTC,TRBJ2-1,TRBV2,.,.
CASSQGDAQYF,TGTGCCAGCAGCCAAGGCGACGCCCAGTACTTC,TRBJ2-5,TRBV14,.,many
CAIRMTVNTEAFF,TGTGCCATCAGAATGACAGTGAACACTGAAGCTTTCTTT,TRBJ1-1,TRBV10-3,.,few
CSVETRGRNEQYF,TGCAGCGTTGAGACCAGGGGGCGAAACGAGCAGTACTTC,TRBJ2-7,TRBV29-1,TRBD1,few
CASSLVGLGTDTQYF,TGTGCCAGCAGCTTGGTAGGCCTCGGGACAGATACGCAGTATTTT,TRBJ2-3,TRBV5-4,.,few
CASCFRQAPYEQYF,TGTGCCAGCTGTTTCAGGCAGGCCCCCTACGAGCAGTACTTC,TRBJ2-7,TRBV28,.,few
CASNSGQPVSQYF,TGTGCCAGCAATTCGGGACAGCCAGTTTCGCAGTATTTT,TRBJ2-3,TRBV7-2,TRBD1,.
CASSVGVGYADTQYF,TGTGCCAGCAGCGTGGGGGTTGGGTACGCAGATACGCAGTATTTT,TRBJ2-3,TRBV5-5,.,.
CASSQERSGQGAFNEQFF,TGCGCCAGCAGCCAAGAGAGGTCGGGACAGGGGGCGTTTAATGAGCAGTTCTTC,TRBJ2-1,TRBV4-3,TRBD1,few
CATSDFMGQPQHF,TGTGCCACCAGTGATTTCATGGGTCAGCCCCAGCATTTT,TRBJ1-5,TRBV24-1,.,.
CASKPAAGSAPSYNEQFF,TGTGCCAGCAAACCGGCGGCGGGTTCGGCCCCGTCCTACAATGAGCAGTTCTTC,TRBJ2-1,TRBV28,.,.
CSANLLSIPYNEQFF,TGCAGTGCAAATCTATTGTCTATTCCCTACAATGAGCAGTTCTTC,TRBJ2-1,TRBV20-1,.,.
CASSFRSGTGDEKLFF,TGTGCCAGCAGTTTTAGATCCGGGACAGGGGATGAAAAACTGTTTTTT,TRBJ1-4,TRBV28,TRBD1,few
CASSYSGLAGEGTQYF,TGTGCCAGCAGTTACTCGGGACTAGCGGGAGAGGGTACGCAGTATTTT,TRBJ2-3,TRBV6-5,TRBD2,many
CASSSSPGTGYERNF,TGTGCCAGCAGTTCCTCCCCCGGGACCGGCTACGAGCGGAACTTC,TRBJ2-7,TRBV27,.,.